This paragraph covers one T cell receptor (beta chain) sequence. Its antigen is not known. TCRdb reprocessed the 5' RACE reads, keeping one entry per CDR3 protein, no DNA. The sample's table shows roughly 150,000 distinct CDR3 sequences. This entry is derived from a study of T cells expressing NK-cell markers. The study's findings and limits: Clones of NKG2C+ T cells that had expanded were of unclear HCMV specificity.

CDR3 length: 17 amino acids. Germline V CDR1 and CDR2: KGHSH, LQKENI. The chain combines TRBV18 with TRBJ2-5; lacking DNA, the TRBD2 call made by TCRdb goes unchecked. The sequencing input was blood T cells: a sorted CD56 or NKG2C T cell subset, CD4+ or CD8+ T cells, or bulk PBMC T cells (not recorded which). This sequence originates from a man aged 18-70 years in good health. CDR3 region: CASSPPTDYQIVETQYF.